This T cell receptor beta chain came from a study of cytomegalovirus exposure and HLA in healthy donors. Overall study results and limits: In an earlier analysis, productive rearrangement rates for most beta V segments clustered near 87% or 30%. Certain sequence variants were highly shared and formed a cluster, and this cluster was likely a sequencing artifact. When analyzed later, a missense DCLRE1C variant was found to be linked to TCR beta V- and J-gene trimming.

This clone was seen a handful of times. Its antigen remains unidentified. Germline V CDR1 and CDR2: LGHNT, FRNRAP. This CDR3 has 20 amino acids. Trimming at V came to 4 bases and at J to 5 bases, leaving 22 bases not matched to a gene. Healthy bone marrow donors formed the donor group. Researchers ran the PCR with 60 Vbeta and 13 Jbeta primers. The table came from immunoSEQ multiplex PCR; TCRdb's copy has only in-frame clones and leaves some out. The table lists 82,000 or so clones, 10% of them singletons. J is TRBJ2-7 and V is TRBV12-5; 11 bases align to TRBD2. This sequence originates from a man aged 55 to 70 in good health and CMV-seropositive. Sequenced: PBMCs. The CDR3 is CASGWYSGTSGEITTHEQYF. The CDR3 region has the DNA TGTGCTAGTGGTTGGTATTCCGGGACTAGCGGAGAGATTACCACCCACGAGCAGTACTTC.